This paragraph covers one TCR beta chain sequence. The source of the sample is a study of blood T cell repertoires in COVID-19. Trimming took off 7 bases at V and 0 bases at J, with 14 bases between the two ends. The length of the CDR3 is 15 residues. Germline V gene lookup returns CDR1 SNHLY and CDR2 FYNNEI. Authors' data handling: Amplified reference gene primers provided the basis for estimating nucleated cell counts. Assay: immunoSEQ multiplex PCR; the TCRdb copy retains only in-frame clones and omits some. Clone size and the V and J calls come from that table; the DNA yielded D and trimming. The sample consists of about 190,000 clones, 80% to 90% of them appearing once.

The V and J genes are TRBV2 and TRBJ2-3, with unresolved D. The sequence was collected from a human donor in a cohort sampled during active COVID-19. The sequenced material came from peripheral blood. The CDR3 sequence is CASIPAPLSTDTQYF. CDR3 coding DNA: TGTGCCAGCATCCCAGCGCCCCTAAGCACAGATACGCAGTATTTT.